Sequencing of this TCR beta chain was carried out in a study of T cell responses to AZD1222 COVID-19 vaccine. General study results and limits: Females made up more of the donors, who were largely white British, and clonal diversity may have come out too low. Along spike, vaccine-associated CD4 TCRs were found throughout, with dominance at 160-218 and 743-854.

Points on this clone: Its antigen is still unknown.

Profiling relied on immunoSEQ multiplex PCR, and the TCRdb table lists in-frame clones only, not all of them. The sample carries some 120,000 clones, about 90% recorded once. Specimen: peripheral blood, collected on day 0 of AZD1222 vaccination. The TCR sequence derives from an adult in good health.

The CDR3 is CASSLRGNSGNTIYF. The CDR3 DNA reads TGTGCCAGCAGCTTACGAGGGAACTCTGGAAACACCATATATTTT. This chain joins TRBV7-9 and TRBJ1-3, with unresolved D. Per the germline V gene, CDR1 is SEHNR and CDR2 is FQNEAQ (reference sequence). This CDR3 spans 15 amino acids. Trimming removed 2 bases at V and 0 bases at J, with 8 bases between.